These T cell receptor beta chains were read from a single sample in a study of blood T cells in healthy people across ages. TCRdb re-analysed the 5' RACE reads in MiXCR, keeping a single row per CDR3 protein. The profile shows about 1,500,000 distinct CDR3 sequences, about 30% of them singletons. Sequences were obtained from blood. The receptors here all came from a woman aged 30 to 39 in good health. Both conserved end residues are part of each CDR3. A D gene is named only where the DNA matches it firmly. Size values are once, few and many counts, or a class for expanded clones, and some rows have none.

clone_size	d_call	v_call	j_call	cdr3_aa	cdr3_nt
-	TRBD1	TRBV12-3/TRBV12-4	TRBJ1-4	CASSTGAPTEKLFF	TGTGCCAGCAGTACAGGGGCGCCGACAGAAAAACTGTTTTTT
few	TRBD1	TRBV12-3/TRBV12-4	TRBJ2-3	CASSFRGTVGTDTQYF	TGTGCCAGCAGTTTCAGGGGGACGGTGGGCACAGATACGCAGTATTTT
few	TRBD2	TRBV12-3/TRBV12-4	TRBJ2-7	CASAGLGEQYF	TGTGCCAGCGCGGGACTAGGCGAGCAGTACTTC
few	-	TRBV15	TRBJ2-5	CATSGNWINEQYF	TGTGCCACCAGTGGGAACTGGATAAATGAGCAGTACTTC
-	-	TRBV2	TRBJ2-1	CASSAEGRNEQFF	TGTGCCAGCAGTGCAGAGGGGCGGAATGAGCAGTTCTTC
-	-	TRBV2	TRBJ1-5	CASSEGTGGNQPQHF	TGTGCCAGCAGTGAAGGGACCGGGGGGAATCAGCCCCAGCATTTT
-	TRBD2	TRBV5-1	TRBJ2-2	CASSLSSGGAGELFF	TGCGCCAGCAGCTTGAGCAGCGGGGGGGCCGGGGAGCTGTTTTTT
-	TRBD1	TRBV12-5	TRBJ2-1	CASGLDNRGSGNEQFF	TGTGCTAGTGGTTTGGACAACAGGGGATCTGGGAATGAGCAGTTCTTC
-	TRBD1	TRBV11-2	TRBJ2-2	CASSLVTTGYTGELFF	TGTGCCAGCAGCCTTGTCACGACAGGGTACACCGGGGAGCTGTTTTTT
few	TRBD2	TRBV27	TRBJ2-7	CASSGLAGIEQYF	TGTGCCAGCAGCGGACTAGCGGGGATCGAGCAGTACTTC
-	-	TRBV7-2	TRBJ2-4	CASSLERTPRIQYF	TGTGCCAGCAGCTTAGAGCGGACCCCGCGCATTCAGTACTTC
few	-	TRBV28	TRBJ2-5	CASSTWADPQETQYF	TGTGCCAGCAGTACGTGGGCAGATCCCCAAGAGACCCAGTACTTC
-	-	TRBV5-1	TRBJ2-5	CASSSSAGQETQYF	TGCGCCAGCAGCTCGTCCGCGGGCCAAGAGACCCAGTACTTC
-	-	TRBV14	TRBJ2-7	CASSQGMPRGSYGQYF	TGTGCCAGCAGCCAAGGTATGCCTCGTGGCTCCTACGGGCAGTACTTC
many	-	TRBV5-1	TRBJ1-5	CASSLGRDQPQHF	TGCGCCAGCAGCTTGGGCAGGGATCAGCCCCAGCATTTT
-	TRBD1	TRBV12-3/TRBV12-4	TRBJ2-7	CASSSPGTGTHEQYF	TGTGCCAGCAGTTCCCCCGGGACAGGGACGCACGAGCAGTACTTC
-	TRBD1	TRBV7-9	TRBJ2-7	CASSSREGQGRYEQYF	TGTGCCAGCAGCTCCCGAGAGGGACAGGGGAGATACGAGCAGTACTTC
-	-	TRBV20-1	TRBJ2-7	CSATGWENPTYNEQYF	TGCAGTGCTACGGGATGGGAGAATCCGACCTACAATGAGCAGTACTTC
few	TRBD1	TRBV19	TRBJ2-7	CASRDRGLNEQYF	TGTGCCAGTAGGGACAGGGGGCTCAACGAGCAGTACTTC
-	-	TRBV7-3	TRBJ1-2	CASSLTKGGGYTF	TGTGCCAGCAGCTTAACGAAGGGAGGTGGCTACACCTTC
-	TRBD1	TRBV5-1	TRBJ2-5	CASSSKGQTQETQYF	TGCGCCAGCAGCTCGAAGGGACAGACCCAAGAGACCCAGTACTTC
-	-	TRBV27	TRBJ2-3	CASSPDRPDTQYF	TGTGCCAGCAGTCCGGACCGACCAGATACGCAGTATTTT
few	TRBD2	TRBV20-1	TRBJ2-1	CSARGLAGGPNEQFF	TGCAGTGCTAGAGGGCTAGCGGGGGGGCCCAATGAGCAGTTCTTC
few	-	TRBV6-1	TRBJ1-5	CASSGLWGAGQPQHF	TGTGCCAGCAGTGGACTGTGGGGGGCAGGTCAGCCCCAGCATTTT
many	-	TRBV19	TRBJ1-2	CASSIPVGSYGYTF	TGTGCCAGTAGTATCCCTGTCGGGAGCTATGGCTACACCTTC
few	-	TRBV9	TRBJ1-6	CASSVGDSHYNSPLHF	TGTGCCAGCAGCGTTGGTGACTCCCACTATAATTCACCCCTCCACTTT
-	-	TRBV10-3	TRBJ2-5	CAISFDGETRYF	TGTGCCATCAGTTTCGACGGAGAGACCCGGTACTTC
few	-	TRBV12-3/TRBV12-4	TRBJ2-1	CASSPWVFDEQFF	TGTGCCAGCAGTCCCTGGGTCTTCGATGAGCAGTTCTTC
many	TRBD1	TRBV7-9	TRBJ2-7	CASSYRDRSYEQYF	TGTGCCAGCAGCTACCGGGACAGGTCCTACGAGCAGTACTTC
-	TRBD1	TRBV18	TRBJ1-2	CASSPGTGTLNYGYTF	TGTGCCAGCTCACCCGGGACAGGGACTTTAAACTATGGCTACACCTTC
few	-	TRBV6-6	TRBJ1-4	CAIRGSWNEKLFF	TGTGCCATCCGAGGGAGTTGGAATGAAAAACTGTTTTTT
-	-	TRBV10-3	TRBJ2-3	CAISETGRADTQYF	TGTGCCATCAGCGAGACAGGGAGGGCAGATACGCAGTATTTT
-	-	TRBV5-1	TRBJ1-5	CASSEGPYSNQPQHF	TGCGCCAGCAGCGAGGGACCGTATAGCAATCAGCCCCAGCATTTT
few	-	TRBV5-1	TRBJ2-1	CASTPAGPSYNEQFF	TGCGCCAGCACCCCAGCGGGTCCTTCCTACAATGAGCAGTTCTTC
many	TRBD1	TRBV30	TRBJ2-1	CAWSTTGNYNEQFF	TGTGCCTGGAGTACGACAGGGAACTACAATGAGCAGTTCTTC